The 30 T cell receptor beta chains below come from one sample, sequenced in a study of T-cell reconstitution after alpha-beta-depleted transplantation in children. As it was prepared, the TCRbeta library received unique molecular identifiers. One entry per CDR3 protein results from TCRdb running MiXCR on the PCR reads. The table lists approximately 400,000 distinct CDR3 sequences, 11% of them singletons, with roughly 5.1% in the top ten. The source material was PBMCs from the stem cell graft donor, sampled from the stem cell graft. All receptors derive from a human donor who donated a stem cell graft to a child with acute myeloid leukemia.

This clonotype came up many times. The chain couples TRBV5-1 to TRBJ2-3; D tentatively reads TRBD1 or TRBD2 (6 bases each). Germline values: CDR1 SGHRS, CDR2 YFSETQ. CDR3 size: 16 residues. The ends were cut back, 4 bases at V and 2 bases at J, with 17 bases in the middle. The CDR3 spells CASSPGAGLHTDTQYF. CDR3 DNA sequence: TGCGCCAGCAGCCCGGGGGCTGGACTCCACACAGATACGCAGTATTTT.

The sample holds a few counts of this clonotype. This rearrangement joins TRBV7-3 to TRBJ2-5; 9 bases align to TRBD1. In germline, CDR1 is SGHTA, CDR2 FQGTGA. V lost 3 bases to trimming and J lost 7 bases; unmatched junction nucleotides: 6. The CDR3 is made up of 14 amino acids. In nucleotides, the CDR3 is TGTGCCAGCAGCTTTACAGGGGGCGAGGGGACCCAGTACTTC. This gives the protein CASSFTGGEGTQYF.

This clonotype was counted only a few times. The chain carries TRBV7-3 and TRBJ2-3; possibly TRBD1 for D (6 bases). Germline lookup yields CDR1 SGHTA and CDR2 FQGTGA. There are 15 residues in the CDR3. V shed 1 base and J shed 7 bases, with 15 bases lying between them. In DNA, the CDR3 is TGTGCCAGCAGCTTAAATCCTGGGGGCGGATATACGCAGTATTTT. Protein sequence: CASSLNPGGGYTQYF.

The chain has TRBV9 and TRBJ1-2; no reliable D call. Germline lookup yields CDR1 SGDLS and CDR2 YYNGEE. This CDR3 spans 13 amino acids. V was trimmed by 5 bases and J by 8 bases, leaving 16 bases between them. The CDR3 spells CASRRARAGGYTF. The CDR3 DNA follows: TGTGCCAGCAGGCGGGCCCGGGCTGGGGGCTACACCTTC. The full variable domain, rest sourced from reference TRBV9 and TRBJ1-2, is DSGVTQTPKHLITATGQRVTLRCSPRSGDLSVYWYQQSLDQGLQFLIQYYNGEERAKGNILERFSAQQFPDLHSELNLSSLELGDSALYFCASRRARAGGYTFGSGTRLTVV.

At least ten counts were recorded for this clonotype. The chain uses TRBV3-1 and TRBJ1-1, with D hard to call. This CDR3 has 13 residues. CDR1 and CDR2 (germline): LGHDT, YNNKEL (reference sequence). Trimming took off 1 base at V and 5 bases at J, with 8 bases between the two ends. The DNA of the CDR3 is TGTGCCAGCAGCCAAGGGATGGGGACTGAAGCTTTCTTT. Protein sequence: CASSQGMGTEAFF.

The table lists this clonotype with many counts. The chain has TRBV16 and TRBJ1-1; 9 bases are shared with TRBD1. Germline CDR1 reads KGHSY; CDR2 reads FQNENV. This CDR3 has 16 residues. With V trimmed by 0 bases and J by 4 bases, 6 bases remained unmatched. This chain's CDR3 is CASSQSGTGFLTEAFF. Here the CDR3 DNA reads TGTGCCAGCAGCCAATCCGGGACAGGGTTTCTCACTGAAGCTTTCTTT.

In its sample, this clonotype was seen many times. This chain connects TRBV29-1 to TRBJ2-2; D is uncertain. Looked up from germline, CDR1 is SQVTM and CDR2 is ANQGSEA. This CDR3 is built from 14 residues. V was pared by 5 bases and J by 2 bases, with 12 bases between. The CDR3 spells CSVRKGTNTGELFF. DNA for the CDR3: TGCAGCGTTAGGAAGGGAACTAACACCGGGGAGCTGTTTTTT.

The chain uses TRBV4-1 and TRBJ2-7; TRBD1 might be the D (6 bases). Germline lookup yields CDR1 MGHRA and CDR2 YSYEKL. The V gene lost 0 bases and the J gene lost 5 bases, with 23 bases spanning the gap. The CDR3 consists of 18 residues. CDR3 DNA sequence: TGCGCCAGCAGCCAAGATGATGCATGGGCGACAGGAGCCCACGAGCAGTACTTC. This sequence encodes CASSQDDAWATGAHEQYF.

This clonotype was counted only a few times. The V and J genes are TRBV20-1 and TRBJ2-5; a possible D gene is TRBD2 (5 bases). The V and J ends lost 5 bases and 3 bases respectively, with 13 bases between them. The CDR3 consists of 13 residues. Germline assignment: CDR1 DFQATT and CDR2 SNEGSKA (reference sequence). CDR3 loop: CSARDGPKETQYF. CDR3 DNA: TGCAGTGCTCGGGATGGGCCTAAAGAGACCCAGTACTTC.

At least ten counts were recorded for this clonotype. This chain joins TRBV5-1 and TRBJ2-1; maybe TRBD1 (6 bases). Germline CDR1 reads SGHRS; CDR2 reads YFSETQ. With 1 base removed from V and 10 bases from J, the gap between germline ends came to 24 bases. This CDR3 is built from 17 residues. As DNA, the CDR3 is TGCGCCAGCAGCTTGAGGTGGACAGTCAATCCAGAGGAGGAGCAGTTCTTC. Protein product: CASSLRWTVNPEEEQFF.

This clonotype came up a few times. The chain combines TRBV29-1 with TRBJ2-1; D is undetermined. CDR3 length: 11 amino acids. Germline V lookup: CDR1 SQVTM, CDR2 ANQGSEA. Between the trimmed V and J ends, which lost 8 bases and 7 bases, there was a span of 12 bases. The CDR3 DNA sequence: TGCAGCCCCACTATGGGGAATGAGCAGTTCTTC. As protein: CSPTMGNEQFF.

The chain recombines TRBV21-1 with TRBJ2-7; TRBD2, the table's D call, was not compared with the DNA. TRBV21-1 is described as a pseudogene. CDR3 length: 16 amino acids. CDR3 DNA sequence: TGTGCCAGCAGCAAACGGACTAGCGGGGTACAGTACGAGCAGTACTTC. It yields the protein CASSKRTSGVQYEQYF.

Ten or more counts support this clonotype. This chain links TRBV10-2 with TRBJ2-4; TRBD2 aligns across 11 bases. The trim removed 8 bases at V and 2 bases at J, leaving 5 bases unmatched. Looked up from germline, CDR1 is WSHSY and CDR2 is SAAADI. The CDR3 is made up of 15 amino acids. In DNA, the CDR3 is TGCGCCAGCGTTAGCGGGGGGGCCACCAAAAACATTCAGTACTTC. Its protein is CASVSGGATKNIQYF.

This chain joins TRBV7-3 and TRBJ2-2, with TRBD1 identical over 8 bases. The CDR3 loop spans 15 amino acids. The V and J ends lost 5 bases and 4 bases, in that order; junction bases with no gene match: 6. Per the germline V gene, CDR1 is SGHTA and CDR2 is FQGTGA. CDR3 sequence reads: CASSLTGEATGELFF. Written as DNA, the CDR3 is TGTGCCAGCAGCCTGACAGGGGAGGCCACCGGGGAGCTGTTTTTT. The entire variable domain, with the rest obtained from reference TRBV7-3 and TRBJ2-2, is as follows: GAGVSQTPSNKVTEKGKYVELRCDPISGHTALYWYRQSLGQGPEFLIYFQGTGAADDSGLPNDRFFAVRPEGSVSTLKIQRTERGDSAVYLCASSLTGEATGELFFGEGSRLTVL.

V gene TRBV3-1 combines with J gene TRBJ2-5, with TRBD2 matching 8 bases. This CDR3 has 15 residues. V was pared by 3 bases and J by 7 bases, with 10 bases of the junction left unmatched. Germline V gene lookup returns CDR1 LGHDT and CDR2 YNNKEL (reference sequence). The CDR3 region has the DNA TGTGCCAGCAGCCAGCCGGGACTAGGCAGTGGGACCCAGTACTTC. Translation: CASSQPGLGSGTQYF.

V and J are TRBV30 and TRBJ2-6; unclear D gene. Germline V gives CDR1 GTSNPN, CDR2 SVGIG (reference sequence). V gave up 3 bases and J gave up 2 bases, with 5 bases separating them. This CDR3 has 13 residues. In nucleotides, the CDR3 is TGTGCCTGGAGCGCTACTGGGGCCAACGTCCTGACTTTC. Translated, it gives CAWSATGANVLTF.

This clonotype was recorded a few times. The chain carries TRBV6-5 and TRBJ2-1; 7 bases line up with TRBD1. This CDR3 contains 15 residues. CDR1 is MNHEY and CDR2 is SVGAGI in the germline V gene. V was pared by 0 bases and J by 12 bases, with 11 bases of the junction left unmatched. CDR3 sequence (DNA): TGTGCCAGCAGTTACTCAGGGACAGAGTCTTGGGTGCAGTTCTTC. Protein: CASSYSGTESWVQFF.

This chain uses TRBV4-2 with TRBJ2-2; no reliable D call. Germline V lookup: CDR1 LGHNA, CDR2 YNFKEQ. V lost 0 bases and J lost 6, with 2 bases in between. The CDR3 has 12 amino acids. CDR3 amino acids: CASSQEPGELFF. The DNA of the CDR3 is TGTGCCAGCAGCCAAGAACCCGGGGAGCTGTTTTTT.

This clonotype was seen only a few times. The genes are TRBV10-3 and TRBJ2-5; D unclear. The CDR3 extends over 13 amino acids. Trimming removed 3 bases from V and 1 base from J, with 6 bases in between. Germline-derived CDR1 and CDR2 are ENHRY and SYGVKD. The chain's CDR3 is CAISEWGQETQYF. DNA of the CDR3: TGTGCCATCAGTGAATGGGGCCAAGAGACCCAGTACTTC.

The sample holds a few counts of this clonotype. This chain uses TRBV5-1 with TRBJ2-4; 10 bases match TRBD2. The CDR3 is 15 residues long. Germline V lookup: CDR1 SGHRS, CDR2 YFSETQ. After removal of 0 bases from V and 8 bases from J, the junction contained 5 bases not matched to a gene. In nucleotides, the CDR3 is TGCGCCAGCAGCTTGGGGAGCGGGGGGGCCTACATTCAGTACTTC. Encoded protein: CASSLGSGGAYIQYF.

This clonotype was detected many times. The CDR3 DNA reads as TGTGCCAGCAGTTATTCCCCCCCGGGTGTTGGCACTGAAGCTTTCTTT. Translation gives CASSYSPPGVGTEAFF. The chain recombines TRBV6-5 with TRBJ1-1; D gene ambiguous. The CDR3 covers 16 residues. Germline CDR1 MNHEY, CDR2 SVGAGI. The V gene lost 3 bases and the J gene lost 4 bases, with 18 bases spanning the gap.

CDR3 sequence: CSAEPATGDYGYTF. In DNA, the CDR3 is TGCAGTGCCGAACCAGCTACAGGGGACTATGGCTACACCTTC. The chain links TRBV20-1 to TRBJ1-2, with 7 bases matching TRBD1. V lost 6 bases and J lost 3; bases outside the gene matches: 10. Germline CDR1 reads DFQATT; CDR2 reads SNEGSKA (reference sequence). This CDR3 is built from 14 residues.

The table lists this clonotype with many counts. The CDR3 spells CASGWGGPNEQFF. The CDR3 nucleotides are TGTGCCAGCGGATGGGGGGGACCCAATGAGCAGTTCTTC. V and J are TRBV7-2 and TRBJ2-1; the match to TRBD2 covers 7 bases. The CDR3 length is 13 residues. V dropped 8 bases and J dropped 6; count of bases not matched to a gene: 7. Germline V lookup: CDR1 SGHTA, CDR2 FQGNSA.

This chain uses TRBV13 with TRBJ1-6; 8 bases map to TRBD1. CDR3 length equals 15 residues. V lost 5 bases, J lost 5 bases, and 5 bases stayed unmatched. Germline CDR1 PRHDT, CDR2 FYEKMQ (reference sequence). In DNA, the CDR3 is TGTGCCAGCAGCGTCCGGGACAGGAATAATTCACCCCTCCACTTT. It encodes CASSVRDRNNSPLHF.

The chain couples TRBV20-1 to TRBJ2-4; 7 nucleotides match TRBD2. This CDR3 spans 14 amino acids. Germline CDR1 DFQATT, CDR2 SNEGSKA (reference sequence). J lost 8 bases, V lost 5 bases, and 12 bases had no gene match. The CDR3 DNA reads TGCAGTGCTGGCTATGCGGGAGAGTGGGACATTCAGTACTTC. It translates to CSAGYAGEWDIQYF.

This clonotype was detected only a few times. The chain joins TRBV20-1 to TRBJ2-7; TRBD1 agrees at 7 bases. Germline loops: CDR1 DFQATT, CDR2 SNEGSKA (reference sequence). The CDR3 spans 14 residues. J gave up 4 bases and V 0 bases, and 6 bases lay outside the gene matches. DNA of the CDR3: TGCAGTGCTAGAGAGGGCAGGGGGATGTACGAGCAGTACTTC. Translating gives CSAREGRGMYEQYF.

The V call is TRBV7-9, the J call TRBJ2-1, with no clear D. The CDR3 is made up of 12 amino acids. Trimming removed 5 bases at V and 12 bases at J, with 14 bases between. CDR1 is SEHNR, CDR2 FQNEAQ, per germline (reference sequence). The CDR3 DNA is TGTGCCAGCAGCCCTAACCCGGACCGGCAGTTCTTC. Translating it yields CASSPNPDRQFF.

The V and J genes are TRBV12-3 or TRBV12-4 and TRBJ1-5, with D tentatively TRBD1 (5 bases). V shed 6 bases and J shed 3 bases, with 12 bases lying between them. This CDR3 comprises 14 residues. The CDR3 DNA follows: TGTGCCAGCAGACCCGGACAATACAATCAGCCCCAGCATTTT. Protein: CASRPGQYNQPQHF.

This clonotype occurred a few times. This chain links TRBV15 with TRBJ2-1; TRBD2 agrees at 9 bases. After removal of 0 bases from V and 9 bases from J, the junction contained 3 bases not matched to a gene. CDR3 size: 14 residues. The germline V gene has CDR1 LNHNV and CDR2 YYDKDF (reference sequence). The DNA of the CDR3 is TGTGCCACCAGCAGAGACCTAGCGGGAACTGAGCAGTTCTTC. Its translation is CATSRDLAGTEQFF.

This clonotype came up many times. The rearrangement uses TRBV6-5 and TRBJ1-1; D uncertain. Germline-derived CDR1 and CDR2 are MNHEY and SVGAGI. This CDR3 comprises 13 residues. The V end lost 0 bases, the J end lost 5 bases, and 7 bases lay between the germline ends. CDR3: CASSYSRGTEAFF. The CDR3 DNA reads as TGTGCCAGCAGTTACTCACGAGGGACTGAAGCTTTCTTT.